These T cell receptor beta chains were read from a single sample in a study of CD8 T cells in Susac syndrome. One entry per CDR3 protein, called by TCRdb with MiXCR from the immunoSEQ multiplex PCR reads. The sample has about 120,000 distinct CDR3 sequences; approximately 94% are singletons. Sequenced: CD4+ T cells from PBMCs. These receptors were collected from a human donor with multiple sclerosis. The CDR3 runs from the conserved cysteine through the conserved F or W. Fields, in order: CDR3 protein, CDR3 DNA, V gene, D gene, J gene, clone size. D genes are given only for firm matches. Only some rows state a clone size, as once, few, many or a class for expanded clones.

CDR3 protein: CASIPGPYQETQYF; CDR3 DNA: TGTGCCAGCATCCCGGGCCCGTACCAAGAGACCCAGTACTTC; V gene: TRBV6-1; D gene: -; J gene: TRBJ2-5; clone size: -
CDR3 protein: CASSYRRANTEAFF; CDR3 DNA: TGTGCCAGCAGTTACAGGAGAGCAAACACTGAAGCTTTCTTT; V gene: TRBV6-2/TRBV6-3; D gene: -; J gene: TRBJ1-1; clone size: once
CDR3 protein: CAISDLGERDTGELFF; CDR3 DNA: TGTGCCATCAGTGACCTCGGTGAGAGGGATACCGGGGAGCTGTTTTTT; V gene: TRBV10-3; D gene: -; J gene: TRBJ2-2; clone size: -
CDR3 protein: CASSLDRDVTF; CDR3 DNA: TGCGCCAGCAGCTTGGACCGGGACGTCACCTTC; V gene: TRBV5-1; D gene: -; J gene: TRBJ1-2; clone size: -
CDR3 protein: CASSPDRGSSTDTQYF; CDR3 DNA: TGCGCCAGCAGCCCCGACAGGGGATCGAGCACAGATACGCAGTATTTT; V gene: TRBV5-1; D gene: TRBD1; J gene: TRBJ2-3; clone size: -
CDR3 protein: CASSDNKGAKDTQYF; CDR3 DNA: TGTGCCAGCAGTGATAACAAGGGGGCGAAGGATACGCAGTATTTT; V gene: TRBV25-1; D gene: TRBD1; J gene: TRBJ2-3; clone size: -
CDR3 protein: CASPHQETQYF; CDR3 DNA: TGTGCCAGCCCCCACCAAGAGACCCAGTACTTC; V gene: TRBV19; D gene: -; J gene: TRBJ2-5; clone size: -
CDR3 protein: CSVETTGNTIYF; CDR3 DNA: TGCAGCGTTGAGACGACTGGAAACACCATATATTTT; V gene: TRBV29-1; D gene: -; J gene: TRBJ1-3; clone size: -
CDR3 protein: CSARTEGGLNIQYF; CDR3 DNA: TGCAGTGCTCGGACGGAAGGCGGTTTAAACATTCAGTACTTC; V gene: TRBV20-1; D gene: -; J gene: TRBJ2-4; clone size: -
CDR3 protein: CAGSRDTNYGYTF; CDR3 DNA: TGTGCCGGGAGCCGGGACACCAACTATGGCTACACCTTC; V gene: TRBV30; D gene: -; J gene: TRBJ1-2; clone size: -
CDR3 protein: CASSQGGLKPQHF; CDR3 DNA: TGTGCCAGCAGCCAAGGGGGACTGAAGCCCCAGCATTTT; V gene: TRBV3-1; D gene: -; J gene: TRBJ1-5; clone size: -
CDR3 protein: CASSLPGVPYEQYF; CDR3 DNA: TGTGCCAGCAGCTTGCCGGGAGTTCCCTACGAGCAGTACTTC; V gene: TRBV5-6; D gene: -; J gene: TRBJ2-7; clone size: -
CDR3 protein: CASSYPAKGENEQFF; CDR3 DNA: TGTGCCAGCAGCTACCCGGCGAAGGGTGAGAATGAGCAGTTCTTC; V gene: TRBV11-1; D gene: -; J gene: TRBJ2-1; clone size: -
CDR3 protein: CASSRLVADTQYF; CDR3 DNA: TGTGCCAGCAGCCGACTAGTGGCAGATACGCAGTATTTT; V gene: TRBV27; D gene: -; J gene: TRBJ2-3; clone size: -
CDR3 protein: CASSQAMNTEAFF; CDR3 DNA: TGTGCCAGTAGCCAGGCAATGAACACTGAAGCTTTCTTT; V gene: TRBV19; D gene: -; J gene: TRBJ1-1; clone size: -
CDR3 protein: CASSMRRGNTEAFF; CDR3 DNA: TGTGCCAGTAGTATGCGACGAGGGAACACTGAAGCTTTCTTT; V gene: TRBV19; D gene: -; J gene: TRBJ1-1; clone size: -
CDR3 protein: CAWSGGVRDTQYF; CDR3 DNA: TGTGCCTGGAGTGGAGGTGTGAGAGATACGCAGTATTTT; V gene: TRBV30; D gene: -; J gene: TRBJ2-3; clone size: -
CDR3 protein: CATSDLDRRSDGYTF; CDR3 DNA: TGTGCCACCAGTGATTTGGACAGGAGATCCGATGGCTACACCTTC; V gene: TRBV24-1; D gene: -; J gene: TRBJ1-2; clone size: few
CDR3 protein: CASSTGANVLTF; CDR3 DNA: TGTGCCAGCTCCACTGGGGCCAACGTCCTGACTTTC; V gene: TRBV12-3/TRBV12-4; D gene: -; J gene: TRBJ2-6; clone size: -
CDR3 protein: CASSVTSGPLLEQFF; CDR3 DNA: TGTGCCAGCAGCGTTACTAGCGGGCCGCTCCTGGAGCAGTTCTTC; V gene: TRBV5-4; D gene: TRBD2; J gene: TRBJ2-1; clone size: -
CDR3 protein: CAISTGAYGYTF; CDR3 DNA: TGTGCCATTTCTACAGGGGCCTATGGCTACACCTTC; V gene: TRBV6-6; D gene: TRBD1; J gene: TRBJ1-2; clone size: -
CDR3 protein: CASSLEDEQYF; CDR3 DNA: TGCGCCAGCAGCTTAGAGGACGAGCAGTACTTC; V gene: TRBV5-1; D gene: -; J gene: TRBJ2-7; clone size: -
CDR3 protein: CASSPIWPAGKKETQYF; CDR3 DNA: TGTGCCAGCAGCCCTATCTGGCCAGCGGGCAAAAAAGAGACCCAGTACTTC; V gene: TRBV3-1; D gene: -; J gene: TRBJ2-5; clone size: -
CDR3 protein: CASGQGETEQYF; CDR3 DNA: TGTGCCAGTGGCCAGGGAGAGACCGAGCAGTACTTC; V gene: TRBV6-5; D gene: -; J gene: TRBJ2-7; clone size: -
CDR3 protein: CAWLGDRGNTEAFF; CDR3 DNA: TGTGCCTGGTTGGGGGACAGGGGGAACACTGAAGCTTTCTTT; V gene: TRBV30; D gene: TRBD1; J gene: TRBJ1-1; clone size: -
CDR3 protein: CASSSPGQGAYIQYF; CDR3 DNA: TGTGCCAGCAGTTCTCCGGGACAGGGGGCTTACATTCAGTACTTC; V gene: TRBV12-3/TRBV12-4; D gene: TRBD1; J gene: TRBJ2-4; clone size: -
CDR3 protein: CASSTGLSQYF; CDR3 DNA: TGTGCCAGTAGCACAGGGTTGTCGCAGTACTTC; V gene: TRBV19; D gene: -; J gene: TRBJ2-7; clone size: -
CDR3 protein: CAAGGTGTYEQYF; CDR3 DNA: TGTGCCGCAGGGGGGACAGGAACCTACGAGCAGTACTTC; V gene: TRBV6-5; D gene: TRBD1; J gene: TRBJ2-7; clone size: -
CDR3 protein: CASGPRLETQYF; CDR3 DNA: TGTGCTAGTGGTCCACGGTTGGAGACCCAGTACTTC; V gene: TRBV12-5; D gene: -; J gene: TRBJ2-5; clone size: -
CDR3 protein: CASSRGESNYGYTF; CDR3 DNA: TGTGCCAGCTCACGCGGGGAGTCTAACTATGGCTACACCTTC; V gene: TRBV18; D gene: -; J gene: TRBJ1-2; clone size: -
CDR3 protein: CASSPRNYGYTF; CDR3 DNA: TGTGCCAGCTCCCCTAGAAACTATGGCTACACCTTC; V gene: TRBV6-2/TRBV6-3; D gene: -; J gene: TRBJ1-2; clone size: -
CDR3 protein: CASSPMEISSYEQYF; CDR3 DNA: TGTGCCAGCAGCCCGATGGAGATTAGCTCCTACGAGCAGTACTTC; V gene: TRBV9; D gene: -; J gene: TRBJ2-7; clone size: few
CDR3 protein: CASSPFLVGTQYF; CDR3 DNA: TGTGCCAGCAGTCCTTTTTTGGTCGGGACCCAGTACTTC; V gene: TRBV25-1; D gene: -; J gene: TRBJ2-5; clone size: -
CDR3 protein: CASSVGVEQPQHF; CDR3 DNA: TGTGCCAGCAGTGTGGGGGTCGAGCAGCCCCAGCATTTT; V gene: TRBV6-1; D gene: -; J gene: TRBJ1-5; clone size: few
CDR3 protein: CASSFGRASIEAFF; CDR3 DNA: TGTGCCAGCAGCTTTGGCAGGGCATCCATTGAAGCTTTCTTT; V gene: TRBV7-9; D gene: -; J gene: TRBJ1-1; clone size: -
CDR3 protein: CASSARGTGELFF; CDR3 DNA: TGTGCCAGCAGTGCGCGAGGTACCGGGGAGCTGTTTTTT; V gene: TRBV6-1; D gene: -; J gene: TRBJ2-2; clone size: -
CDR3 protein: CSAPVGLYQETQYF; CDR3 DNA: TGCAGTGCCCCGGTAGGGTTGTACCAAGAGACCCAGTACTTC; V gene: TRBV20-1; D gene: -; J gene: TRBJ2-5; clone size: -
CDR3 protein: CASSDGQINSPLHF; CDR3 DNA: TGTGCCAGCAGTGACGGACAGATTAATTCACCCCTCCACTTT; V gene: TRBV25-1; D gene: -; J gene: TRBJ1-6; clone size: -
CDR3 protein: CSARALRGGPTDEQFF; CDR3 DNA: TGCAGTGCTAGAGCCCTTAGAGGAGGCCCAACGGATGAGCAGTTCTTC; V gene: TRBV20-1; D gene: -; J gene: TRBJ2-1; clone size: -
CDR3 protein: CASREYADTQYF; CDR3 DNA: TGTGCCAGCAGGGAGTACGCAGATACGCAGTATTTT; V gene: TRBV2; D gene: -; J gene: TRBJ2-3; clone size: -
CDR3 protein: CASSFYPGDTYEQYF; CDR3 DNA: TGTGCCAGCAGTTTTTACCCGGGGGACACCTACGAGCAGTACTTC; V gene: TRBV27; D gene: -; J gene: TRBJ2-7; clone size: once
CDR3 protein: CAISGRDNQPQHF; CDR3 DNA: TGTGCCATCAGTGGGAGGGACAATCAGCCCCAGCATTTT; V gene: TRBV10-3; D gene: -; J gene: TRBJ1-5; clone size: once
CDR3 protein: CAINDGYTF; CDR3 DNA: TGTGCCATCAACGACGGCTACACCTTC; V gene: TRBV10-3; D gene: -; J gene: TRBJ1-2; clone size: -
CDR3 protein: CASRSLAGGTEQFF; CDR3 DNA: TGTGCCAGCAGGTCCCTAGCGGGAGGCACTGAGCAGTTCTTC; V gene: TRBV2; D gene: TRBD2; J gene: TRBJ2-1; clone size: -
CDR3 protein: CASSADRVRDTEAFF; CDR3 DNA: TGTGCCAGTAGTGCTGACAGGGTGAGGGACACTGAAGCTTTCTTT; V gene: TRBV19; D gene: TRBD1; J gene: TRBJ1-1; clone size: -
CDR3 protein: CATSDPGTGEETQYF; CDR3 DNA: TGTGCCACCAGTGACCCCGGGACAGGGGAAGAGACCCAGTACTTC; V gene: TRBV24-1; D gene: TRBD1; J gene: TRBJ2-5; clone size: -
CDR3 protein: CASSSAINSPLHF; CDR3 DNA: TGTGCCAGCAGTTCGGCGATCAATTCACCCCTCCACTTT; V gene: TRBV6-1; D gene: -; J gene: TRBJ1-6; clone size: -
CDR3 protein: CASSLALSGEAFF; CDR3 DNA: TGCGCCAGCAGCTTGGCCTTATCGGGGGAAGCTTTCTTT; V gene: TRBV5-1; D gene: -; J gene: TRBJ1-1; clone size: -
CDR3 protein: CAWSRQGVSYTF; CDR3 DNA: TGTGCCTGGTCTCGGCAGGGCGTCAGCTACACCTTC; V gene: TRBV30; D gene: -; J gene: TRBJ1-2; clone size: -